This paragraph covers one T cell receptor (beta chain) sequence. Primers for the PCR totalled 60 Vbeta and 13 Jbeta. Some clones are missing from TCRdb's copy, which holds only in-frame ones; the method was immunoSEQ multiplex PCR. The sample carries roughly 190,000 clones, approximately 84% recorded once. The data belong to a study of cytomegalovirus exposure and HLA in healthy donors. The V gene end was trimmed by 0 bases and the J gene end by 0 bases; junction bases not matched to a gene: 8. CDR1 SGHRS and CDR2 YFSETQ come from the germline V gene. The CDR3 is 19 amino acids. The sequence came from a man aged 45-60 years in good health and CMV-seronegative. Sequencing input: PBMCs. The chain has TRBV5-1 and TRBJ2-1; 11 bases align to TRBD2. This CDR3 is CASSLGGLAGPTSYNEQFF. CDR3 DNA: TGCGCCAGCAGCTTGGGTGGACTAGCGGGTCCTACCTCCTACAATGAGCAGTTCTTC.